This T cell receptor beta chain emerged from a study of blood T cell repertoires in COVID-19. About the study: Samples representing acute and convalescent COVID-19 were sourced from the United States, Italy and Spain.

V was cut by 2 bases and J by 4 bases, with 17 bases left in between. The length of the CDR3 is 16 residues. Germline V gene lookup returns CDR1 MRHNA and CDR2 SNTAGT. Methods used by the authors: Amplification with reference gene primers provided the estimates of nucleated cell counts. Profiling relied on immunoSEQ multiplex PCR, and the TCRdb table lists in-frame clones only, not all of them. V and J calls and clone size are given by that table; D and trimming were obtained from the DNA. Among around 200,000 clones, about 91% were seen once, and the ten largest hold 10%. Participants spanned ages 18 to 89 years and resided in about 25 US areas.

Input material: PBMCs or T cells enriched from blood (not recorded which). The chain is built from TRBV6-4 and TRBJ1-1; D might be TRBD1 (6 bases). This TCR derives from a man younger than 30 with acute COVID-19. CDR3 residues: CASSDPLQGPGTEAFF. The CDR3 coding sequence is TGTGCCAGCAGTGACCCTTTACAGGGCCCCGGCACTGAAGCTTTCTTT.